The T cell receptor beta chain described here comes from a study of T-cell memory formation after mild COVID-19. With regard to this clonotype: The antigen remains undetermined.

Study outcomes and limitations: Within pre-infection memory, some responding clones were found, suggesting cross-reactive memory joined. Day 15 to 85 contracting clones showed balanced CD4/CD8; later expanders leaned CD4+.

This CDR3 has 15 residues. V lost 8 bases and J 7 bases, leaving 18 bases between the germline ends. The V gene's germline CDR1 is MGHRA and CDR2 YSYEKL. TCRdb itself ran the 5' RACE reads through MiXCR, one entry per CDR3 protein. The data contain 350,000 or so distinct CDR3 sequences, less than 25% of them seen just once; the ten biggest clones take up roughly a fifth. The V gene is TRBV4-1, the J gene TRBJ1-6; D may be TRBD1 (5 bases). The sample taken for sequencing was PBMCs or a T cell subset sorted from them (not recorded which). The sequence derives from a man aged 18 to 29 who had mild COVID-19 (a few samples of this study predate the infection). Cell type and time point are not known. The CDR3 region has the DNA TGCGCCAGCTCGTTGAGGGAGGGGTTAAATTCACCCCTCCACTTT. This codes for CASSLREGLNSPLHF.